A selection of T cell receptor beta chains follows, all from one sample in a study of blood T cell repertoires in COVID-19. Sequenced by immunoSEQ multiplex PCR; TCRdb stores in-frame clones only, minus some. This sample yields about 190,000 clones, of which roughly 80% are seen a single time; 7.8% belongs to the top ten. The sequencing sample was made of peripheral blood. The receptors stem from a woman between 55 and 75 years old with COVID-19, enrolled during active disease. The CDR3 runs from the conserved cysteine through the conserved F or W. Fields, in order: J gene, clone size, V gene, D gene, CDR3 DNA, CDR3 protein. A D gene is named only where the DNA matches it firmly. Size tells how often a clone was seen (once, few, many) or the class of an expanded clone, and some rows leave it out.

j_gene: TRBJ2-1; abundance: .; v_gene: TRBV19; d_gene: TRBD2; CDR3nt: TGTGCCAGTAGTGTTAGCGGGAGTGGGGACAATGAGCAGTTCTTC; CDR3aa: CASSVSGSGDNEQFF
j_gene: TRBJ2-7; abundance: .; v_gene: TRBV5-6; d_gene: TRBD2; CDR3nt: TGTGCCAGCAGCTTTGGGCTAGCGGGAGCAGGGGGGAACGAGCAGTACTTC; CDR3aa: CASSFGLAGAGGNEQYF
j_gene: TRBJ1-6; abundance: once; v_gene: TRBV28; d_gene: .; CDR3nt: TGTGCCAGCAGTATATCAGGTGGAGGGAATTCACCCCTCCACTTT; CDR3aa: CASSISGGGNSPLHF
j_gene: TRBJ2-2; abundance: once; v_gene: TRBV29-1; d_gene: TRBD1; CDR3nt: TGCAGCGCAGGGGGACAGGGGGAAGGCGGGGAGCTGTTTTTT; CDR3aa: CSAGGQGEGGELFF
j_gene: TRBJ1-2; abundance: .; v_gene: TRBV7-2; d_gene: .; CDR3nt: TGTGCCAGCAGCTTCCCGGGGGGCTATGGCTACACCTTC; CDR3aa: CASSFPGGYGYTF
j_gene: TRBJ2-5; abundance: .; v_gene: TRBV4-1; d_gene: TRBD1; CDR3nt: TGCGCCAGCAGCCAAGAAGGGGGCCGGGGTAAGGCCCAGTACTTC; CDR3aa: CASSQEGGRGKAQYF
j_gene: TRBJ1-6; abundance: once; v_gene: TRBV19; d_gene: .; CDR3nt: TGTGCCAGTAGTATTGGACAGCGCAGTTCACCCCTCCACTTT; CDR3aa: CASSIGQRSSPLHF
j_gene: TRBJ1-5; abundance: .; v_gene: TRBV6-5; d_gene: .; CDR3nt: TGTGCCAGCAGTTACGGGGGGGCTCAGCCCCAGCATTTT; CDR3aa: CASSYGGAQPQHF
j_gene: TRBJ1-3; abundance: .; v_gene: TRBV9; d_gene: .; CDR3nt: TGTGCCAGCAGCGGTCGCGCGATCTCTGGAAACACCATATATTTT; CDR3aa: CASSGRAISGNTIYF
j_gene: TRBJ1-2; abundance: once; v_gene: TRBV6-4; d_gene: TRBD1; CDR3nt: TGTGCCAGCAGTGAAAGGGACAGGGATGGTGGCTACACCTTC; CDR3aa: CASSERDRDGGYTF
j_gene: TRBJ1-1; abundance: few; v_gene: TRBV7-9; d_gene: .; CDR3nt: TGTGCCAGCAGCGTGCTGACAGCTAACACTGAAGCTTTCTTT; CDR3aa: CASSVLTANTEAFF
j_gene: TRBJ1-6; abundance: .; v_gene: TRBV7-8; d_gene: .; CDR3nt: TGTGCCAGCAGCTCTAGACAGCTACAGAGCTCCTATAATTCACCCCTCCACTTT; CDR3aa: CASSSRQLQSSYNSPLHF
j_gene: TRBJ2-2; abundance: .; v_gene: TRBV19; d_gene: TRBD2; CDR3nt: TGTGCCAGTAGCCGGGCGGGGGGTAATACCGGGGAGCTGTTTTTT; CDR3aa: CASSRAGGNTGELFF
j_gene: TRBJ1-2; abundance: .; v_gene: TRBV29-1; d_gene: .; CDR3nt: TGCAGCGTTGAAGTCCAAAACTATGGCTACACCTTC; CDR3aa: CSVEVQNYGYTF
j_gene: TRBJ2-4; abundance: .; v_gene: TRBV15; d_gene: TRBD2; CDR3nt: TGTGCCACCACCCCCTTTGAAGCGGGGACTACTGGAAACATTCAGTACTTC; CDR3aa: CATTPFEAGTTGNIQYF
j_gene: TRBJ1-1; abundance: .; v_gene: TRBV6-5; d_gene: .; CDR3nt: TGTGCCAGTAAGGGGGGGGACATGAACACTGAAGCTTTCTTT; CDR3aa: CASKGGDMNTEAFF